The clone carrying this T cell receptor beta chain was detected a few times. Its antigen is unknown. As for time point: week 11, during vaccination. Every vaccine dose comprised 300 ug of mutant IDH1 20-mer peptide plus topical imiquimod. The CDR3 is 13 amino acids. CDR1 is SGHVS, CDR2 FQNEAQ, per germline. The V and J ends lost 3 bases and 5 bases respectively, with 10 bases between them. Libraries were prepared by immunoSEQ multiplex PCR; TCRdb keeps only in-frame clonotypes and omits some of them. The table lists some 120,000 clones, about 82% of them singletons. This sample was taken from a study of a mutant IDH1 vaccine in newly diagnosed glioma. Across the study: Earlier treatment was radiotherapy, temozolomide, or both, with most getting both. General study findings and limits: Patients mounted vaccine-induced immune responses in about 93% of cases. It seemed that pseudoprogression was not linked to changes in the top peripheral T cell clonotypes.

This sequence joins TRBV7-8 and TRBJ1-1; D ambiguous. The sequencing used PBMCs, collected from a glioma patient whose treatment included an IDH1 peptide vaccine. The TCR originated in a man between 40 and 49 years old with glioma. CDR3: CASSLEGGTEAFF. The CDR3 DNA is TGTGCCAGCAGCTTGGAGGGAGGGACTGAAGCTTTCTTT.